This T cell receptor (beta chain) emerged from a study of neurological immune-mediated disorders. This clonotype has at least ten counts. What it binds is not known. The cDNA came from 5'RACE, which used 10-nucleotide random UMIs. Over 190 million TCR-beta sequences from 15-18 subjects came out of each sequencing run. A single record per CDR3 protein comes from TCRdb applying MiXCR to the 5' RACE reads. The table has around 33,000 distinct CDR3 sequences, approximately 20% seen once; the top ten hold roughly 27%. The V end was cut by 1 base, the J end by 7 bases, with 17 bases between. This CDR3 region has 16 residues. CDR1 is SGHTA, CDR2 FQGNSA, per germline. Sorted libraries were made with 900,000 to 1,000,000 CD4+ or CD8+ T cells. Study-wide results and caveats: No CDR3 amino acid sequences recurred among expanded clones across subjects, suggesting private repertoires in all groups.

This receptor was identified in a man between 50 and 59 years old with HTLV-1-associated myelopathy (HAM/TSP). The chain joins TRBV7-2 to TRBJ1-5; the D gene is possibly TRBD1 (6 bases). The sample was CD4+ T cells from blood. The CDR3 coding sequence is TGTGCCAGCAGCTTAGGAGTAGGGGCAGGGGAACAGCCCCAGCATTTT. Amino acid sequence: CASSLGVGAGEQPQHF.